Listed here are 2 T cell receptor beta chains from one sample, sequenced in a study of early T cells in non-severe SARS-CoV-2 infection. MiXCR was run by TCRdb on the 5' RACE reads, yielding one entry per CDR3 protein. The repertoire holds some 100,000 distinct CDR3 sequences, roughly 15% seen once, with roughly 0.6% in the top ten. The sequenced sample was whole blood. The source is an adult who was a healthcare worker with PCR-confirmed SARS-CoV-2 infection or an uninfected control (not recorded which).

Only a few counts were recorded for this clonotype. CDR3: CASSPDHPTGLFF. CDR3 DNA: TGCGCCAGCAGCCCGGACCACCCGACGGGACTGTTTTTT. This chain joins TRBV4-1 and TRBJ1-4; D remains ambiguous. Germline V gene data show CDR1 as MGHRA and CDR2 as YSYEKL. CDR3 length: 13 amino acids. Trimming stripped 4 bases from V and 13 bases from J, with 16 bases between.

This clonotype was counted a few times. This chain uses TRBV11-1 with TRBJ2-5; 7 bases are a match to TRBD1. The CDR3 is 15 amino acids. V lost 1 base and J lost 1; bases outside the gene matches: 3. CDR1 is SGHAT and CDR2 is FQDESV in the germline V gene (reference sequence). CDR3: CASSLVGGSQETQYF. Written as DNA, the CDR3 is TGTGCCAGCAGCTTAGTAGGGGGCAGCCAAGAGACCCAGTACTTC.